This passage covers 26 T cell receptor beta chains from one sample sequenced in a study of T-cell reconstitution after alpha-beta-depleted transplantation in children. The TCRbeta library was prepared with unique molecular identifiers. Via MiXCR, TCRdb re-called the PCR reads, giving one row per CDR3 protein. The sample carries 330,000 or so distinct CDR3 sequences, over 7.5% recorded once. General study results and limits: It was newly produced T cells that mostly accounted for T-cell counts and diversity one year after transplant.

No antigen has been assigned to these receptors. Here the sequenced sample was peripheral blood, taken 360 days after TCRalphabeta/CD19-depleted stem cell transplant. These receptors originate from a female patient aged 2-9 years who had a stem cell transplant for Fanconi anemia, so the T cells may come from the graft donor.

This clonotype was recorded many times. This sequence joins TRBV4-1 and TRBJ2-1; D is tentatively TRBD1 or TRBD2 (5 bases each). Trimming removed 0 bases at V and 7 bases at J, with 16 bases between. The CDR3 is 16 amino acids. Germline V CDR1 and CDR2: MGHRA, YSYEKL. CDR3 sequence: CASSQDPGQGTNEQFF. For the CDR3, the DNA is TGCGCCAGCAGCCAAGACCCGGGGCAGGGTACAAATGAGCAGTTCTTC.

At least ten counts were recorded for this clonotype. The chain carries TRBV29-1 and TRBJ1-1, with a possible D match to TRBD1 (6 bases). The CDR3 is 12 residues long. The germline gives CDR1 SQVTM, CDR2 ANQGSEA. V lost 6 bases and J lost 5, with 13 bases in between. CDR3 DNA sequence: TGCAGCGTAAGGGACACGGGGACTGAAGCTTTCTTT. The encoded protein is CSVRDTGTEAFF. The full variable domain, with the rest looked up from reference TRBV29-1 and TRBJ1-1, is SAVISQKPSRDICQRGTSLTIQCQVDSQVTMMFWYRQQPGQSLTLIATANQGSEATYESGFVIDKFPISRPNLTFSTLTVSNMSPEDSSIYLCSVRDTGTEAFFGQGTRLTVV.

The V call is TRBV25-1, the J call TRBJ1-2, with D hard to call. Trimming left V 0 bases short and J 8 bases short, with 16 bases between. Germline values: CDR1 MGHDK, CDR2 SYGVNS. CDR3 length: 15 residues. In DNA, the CDR3 is TGTGCCAGCAGTGAATATGGGTTTGGAGGAGGAGGCTACACCTTC. The encoded protein is CASSEYGFGGGGYTF.

The V gene is TRBV19, the J gene TRBJ2-2; D is uncertain. Between the trimmed V and J ends, which lost 1 base and 0 bases, there was a span of 6 bases. CDR1 is LNHDA, CDR2 SQIVND, per germline (reference sequence). The CDR3 length is 15 residues. The CDR3 protein is CASSIVLANTGELFF. The CDR3 coding sequence is TGTGCCAGTAGTATAGTACTCGCGAACACCGGGGAGCTGTTTTTT.

There are a few counts of this clonotype. This chain uses TRBV7-7 with TRBJ2-2; D is unresolved. The CDR3 is 14 residues long. The V and J ends lost 5 bases and 0 bases respectively, with 7 bases between them. Germline lookup yields CDR1 SSHAT and CDR2 FNYEAQ (reference sequence). Here the CDR3 reads CASSEYANTGELFF. For the CDR3, the DNA is TGTGCCAGCAGCGAATACGCGAACACCGGGGAGCTGTTTTTT.

Many counts were recorded for this clonotype. The chain couples TRBV29-1 to TRBJ1-5; TRBD1 is a possible D gene (5 bases). CDR1 SQVTM and CDR2 ANQGSEA come from the germline V gene. The V and J ends lost 3 bases and 9 bases respectively, with 15 bases between them. The CDR3 is 13 amino acids. The CDR3 DNA reads TGCAGCGTTGACGAACGGGGGACTGGGCCCCAGCATTTT. Protein sequence: CSVDERGTGPQHF.

This clonotype was seen only a few times. The gene calls are TRBV18 and TRBJ2-7; 11 positions match TRBD1. Looked up from germline, CDR1 is KGHSH and CDR2 is LQKENI. CDR3 length: 18 amino acids. Trimming at V came to 4 bases and at J to 4 bases, leaving 15 bases not matched to a gene. In DNA, the CDR3 is TGTGCCAGCTCACTCCGAATTACTCCGGGACAGGGGGTTTACGAGCAGTACTTC. Protein sequence: CASSLRITPGQGVYEQYF.

This clonotype showed up many times. The chain carries TRBV5-1 and TRBJ1-2; a weak D match, TRBD1 (5 bases). The V and J ends lost 4 bases and 2 bases respectively, with 15 bases between them. From germline, CDR1 is SGHRS and CDR2 YFSETQ. This CDR3 has 15 amino acids. The CDR3 here is CASSPAGHGNYGYTF. For the CDR3, the DNA is TGCGCCAGCAGCCCCGCAGGGCATGGGAACTATGGCTACACCTTC.

This clonotype was observed at least ten times. The chain couples TRBV4-3 to TRBJ2-5, with D tentatively TRBD2 (5 bases). This CDR3 has 16 amino acids. Per the germline V gene, CDR1 is LGHNA and CDR2 is YSLEER. With 0 bases removed from V and 2 bases from J, the gap between germline ends came to 13 bases. This CDR3 reads CASSQDLLASQETQYF. The CDR3 DNA reads TGCGCCAGCAGCCAAGATCTCCTAGCCTCACAAGAGACCCAGTACTTC.

Many counts were recorded for this clonotype. The V and J genes are TRBV10-3 and TRBJ2-1; D is perhaps TRBD2 (6 bases). The germline V gene encodes CDR1 ENHRY and CDR2 SYGVKD. The CDR3 loop spans 15 amino acids. Between the trimmed V and J ends, which lost 5 bases and 3 bases, there was a span of 14 bases. CDR3 sequence reads: CAISTPGGLYNEQFF. CDR3 in DNA: TGTGCCATCAGTACGCCCGGAGGGCTCTACAATGAGCAGTTCTTC.

The sample holds many counts of this clonotype. The chain employs TRBV20-1 and TRBJ2-1; no reliable D call. The CDR3 sequence is 14 residues long. In germline, CDR1 is DFQATT, CDR2 SNEGSKA (reference sequence). With 3 bases removed from V and 10 bases from J, the gap between germline ends came to 19 bases. Here the CDR3 DNA reads TGCAGTGCTAGGGTACTCTCGAGGTCATGGGAGCAGTTCTTC. The encoded protein is CSARVLSRSWEQFF.

This clonotype was detected many times. The CDR3 region has the DNA TGCGCCAGCAGCCCTCGGGAGGGAAGGAAGGGAGCTTTCTTT. This codes for CASSPREGRKGAFF. The chain joins TRBV4-3 to TRBJ1-1, with D unresolved. This CDR3 is built from 14 residues. V lost 4 bases to trimming and J lost 10 bases, with 19 bases between them. CDR1 LGHNA and CDR2 YSLEER come from the germline V gene.

The chain uses TRBV10-3 and TRBJ1-2, with D unresolved. The ends were cut back, 4 bases at V and 4 bases at J, with 13 bases in the middle. Germline V gene sequence: CDR1 ENHRY, CDR2 SYGVKD. This CDR3 region has 14 residues. Here the CDR3 reads CAISAGNQGYGYTF. In DNA, the CDR3 is TGTGCCATCAGTGCGGGGAACCAAGGCTATGGCTACACCTTC.

A few counts support this clonotype. The V gene is TRBV9, the J gene TRBJ2-3; 12 positions match TRBD2. V lost 0 bases to trimming and J lost 6 bases; unmatched junction nucleotides: 5. This CDR3 spans 16 amino acids. CDR1 and CDR2 from the germline V gene are SGDLS and YYNGEE. The CDR3 DNA sequence: TGTGCCAGCAGCGTAGGGACTAGCGGGGTGGTGGATACGCAGTATTTT. Translated: CASSVGTSGVVDTQYF.

This clonotype was counted many times. This chain links TRBV30 with TRBJ2-3; D not certain. This CDR3 is 13 amino acids long. The V and J ends lost 6 bases and 3 bases respectively, with 13 bases between them. Germline values: CDR1 GTSNPN, CDR2 SVGIG (reference sequence). The CDR3, as DNA: TGTGCCTGCATCCGAAGGTGGACAGATACGCAGTATTTT. Its protein is CACIRRWTDTQYF.

This clonotype was counted at least ten times. This chain uses TRBV4-1 with TRBJ1-2, with D maybe TRBD1 (6 bases). The CDR3 is 14 amino acids. The V gene lost 1 base and the J gene lost 4 bases, with 10 bases spanning the gap. In germline, CDR1 is MGHRA, CDR2 YSYEKL. CDR3 sequence reads: CASSQAGQIYGYTF. The DNA of the CDR3 is TGCGCCAGCAGCCAAGCCGGACAGATCTATGGCTACACCTTC.

This clonotype was observed a handful of times. CDR3 residues: CASIGDRRTQYF. In DNA, the CDR3 is TGTGCCAGCATTGGGGACAGACGTACGCAGTATTTT. The chain uses TRBV28 and TRBJ2-3, with TRBD1 identical over 7 bases. The CDR3 has 12 residues. V was pared by 7 bases and J by 8 bases, with 6 bases of the junction left unmatched. CDR1 MDHEN and CDR2 SYDVKM come from the germline V gene.

The J gene is TRBJ2-1, the V gene TRBV14, with D hard to call. The germline V gene encodes CDR1 SGHDN and CDR2 FVKESK. The CDR3 is 15 amino acids. The V gene lost 2 bases and the J gene lost 3 bases, with 11 bases spanning the gap. As DNA, the CDR3 is TGTGCCAGCAGCCAATTCATGCTAGGCTACAATGAGCAGTTCTTC. Its protein is CASSQFMLGYNEQFF.

This clonotype has ten or more counts. The chain joins TRBV5-1 to TRBJ1-1; D gene ambiguous. The CDR3 is 13 residues long. V shed 3 bases and J shed 0 bases, with 6 bases lying between them. Looked up from germline, CDR1 is SGHRS and CDR2 is YFSETQ. The CDR3 here is CASSWAMNTEAFF. The DNA of the CDR3 is TGCGCCAGCAGCTGGGCCATGAACACTGAAGCTTTCTTT.

V gene TRBV3-1 combines with J gene TRBJ2-3; TRBD2 aligns across 11 bases. Germline trimming cut 4 bases from V and 0 bases from J; bases unmatched to any gene: 9. Germline CDR1 and CDR2: LGHDT and YNNKEL (reference sequence). This CDR3 contains 18 residues. The CDR3 is CASSRRLAGIPSTDTQYF. The CDR3 DNA is TGTGCCAGCAGCCGTCGACTAGCGGGGATCCCTAGCACAGATACGCAGTATTTT.

The genes are TRBV9 and TRBJ2-7; TRBD2 might be the D (7 bases). In germline, CDR1 is SGDLS, CDR2 YYNGEE. V was trimmed by 3 bases and J by 0 bases, leaving 16 bases between them. CDR3 length equals 16 residues. The CDR3 DNA is TGTGCCAGCAGCGAGCAGGCCGGGGGGCACTCCTACGAGCAGTACTTC. Its protein is CASSEQAGGHSYEQYF.

This sequence joins TRBV5-8 and TRBJ2-2; weak D call: TRBD2 (6 bases). From germline, CDR1 is SGHTS and CDR2 YDEGEE. Trimming pared 7 bases from V and 8 bases from J, leaving 18 bases between. CDR3 size: 14 residues. CDR3 protein: CASGAWGGTGELFF. The DNA for the CDR3 is TGTGCCAGCGGAGCTTGGGGCGGGACGGGGGAGCTGTTTTTT.

The V gene is TRBV20-1, the J gene TRBJ1-5; possibly TRBD1 for D (6 bases). From germline, CDR1 is DFQATT and CDR2 SNEGSKA (reference sequence). The CDR3 sequence is 13 residues long. V lost 6 bases to trimming and J lost 3 bases, with 12 bases between them. The CDR3 loop reads CSARTVFNQPQHF. In nucleotides, the CDR3 is TGCAGTGCCCGGACAGTGTTCAATCAGCCCCAGCATTTT.

The table lists this clonotype with many counts. The chain uses TRBV7-6 and TRBJ1-5, with D perhaps TRBD1 (6 bases). The CDR3 runs to 16 residues. Trimming took 5 bases from V and 2 from J, leaving 16 bases between them. CDR1 and CDR2 from the germline V gene are SGHVS and FNYEAQ. Here the CDR3 reads CASSQGTARGNQPQHF. The DNA for the CDR3 is TGTGCCAGCAGCCAGGGGACGGCTCGGGGCAATCAGCCCCAGCATTTT.

In the case of this clonotype: A read error may explain this, as a much larger clone is one base away. The final CDR3 position lacks the conserved phenylalanine or tryptophan, pointing to a likely read error. V gene TRBV6-5 combines with J gene TRBJ1-3, with D unresolved. V was pared by 1 base and J by 7 bases, with 2 bases between. The germline V gene encodes CDR1 MNHEY and CDR2 SVGAGI. This CDR3 is 11 amino acids long. The DNA for the CDR3 is TGTGCCAGCAGTTACTTGAACACCATATATTGT. Its translation is CASSYLNTIYC.

This rearrangement joins TRBV5-1 to TRBJ1-3; 10 positions agree with TRBD1. This CDR3 contains 18 residues. Germline trimming cut 5 bases from V and 2 bases from J; bases unmatched to any gene: 13. The germline V gene encodes CDR1 SGHRS and CDR2 YFSETQ. CDR3 sequence: CASRPGTGERLTGNTIYF. The CDR3 nucleotides are TGCGCCAGCAGGCCCGGGACAGGGGAGAGGTTGACTGGAAACACCATATATTTT.